This T cell receptor (beta chain) was recovered during a study of shared clonotypes between healthy human individuals (TCRdb year 2020). About the full investigation: A couple of women and a few men aged 18 to 49 years were included in the cohort. For each donor, CD4 naive and CD4 memory were each run on three plates, CD8 naive on two plates, and CD8 memory on one plate. Blood TCR repertoires of roughly 5 healthy adults were deeply sequenced to estimate repertoire size and the extent of clonotype sharing between individuals. To increase sequencing depth and limit assay-specific biases, different laboratories used diverse techniques to prepare libraries and sequence TCR repertoires. Each donor's leukapheresis produced roughly between roughly 0.9 and 9 billion PBMCs. Broader findings and caveats from the paper: Pairwise subsampling led to the expectation that sequencing depth would affect the degree of clonotype sharing among donors. Because the study included only a small number of donors, the genetic and exposure-history diversity represented was limited. Estimated clonotype richness was generally larger for naive than for memory subsets. Sharing across four donors was observed for 5% to 6.5% of naive CD4, under 4% of naive CD8, about 2.3% of memory CD4, and roughly 0.4% of memory CD8 clonotypes. Rarefaction of sorted-subset datasets indicated incomplete sequencing despite the large sequencing depth. Clonotypes shared by all four sorted-subset donors showed higher generation probabilities than non-shared clonotypes. Only blood was sampled, and tissue TCR repertoires likely differ from those in blood.

Comment on this clone: Its binding antigen is unknown. No base quality values were provided; no much bigger clone lies one nucleotide off. Other DNA variants within this sample encode the same CDR3.

The donors were healthy, HIV-negative adults who had no recently reported acute infections or vaccinations. Every donor was a Caucasian adult residing in Nashville, Tennessee, USA. Magnetic negative selection was used to enrich CD4+ T cells, after which naive cells were positively selected on CD45RA and the negative fraction became the memory subset. Blood was obtained by leukapheresis, after which PBMCs were separated by Ficoll-Histopaque density gradient centrifugation and cryopreserved in liquid nitrogen vapor phase. Analytical flow cytometry was used to check the purity and quantity of every magnetically sorted T cell population. Genomic DNA was isolated from every sorted fraction and measured by UV absorbance on a Nanodrop 2000c. The V end loses 2 bases and the J end loses 2 bases, and a stretch of 7 bases separates them. Including cysteine and phenylalanine, the CDR3 has 15 amino acids. Left in the record is the CDR3 DNA by itself, 45 bases read in frame from the first base. The germline V gene (reference sequence) specifies SEHNR as CDR1 and FQNEAQ as CDR2.

Using the deep immunoSEQ assay, multiplex PCR amplified TCR CDR3 regions from genomic DNA. For each cell subset, the extracted genomic DNA was distributed evenly across all wells of several immunoSEQ 96-well plates, and each plate served as one replicate. For sorted subsets, each replicate PCR was loaded with about 0.2 ug genomic DNA, equivalent to 30,000 or so T cell genomes. Purified libraries were quantified with a Qubit 3.0 fluorometer, sized on a Bioanalyzer 2100, and re-quantified with the KAPA Library Quantification kit. Every immunoSEQ 96-well plate was sequenced on a separate single-read 150-cycle Illumina NextSeq 550 flow cell. Per the source publication's procedure: Because only junctional sequences without quality scores were contained in the immunoSEQ output, filtering matching that applied to full-length reads could not be performed. Sequences were annotated with PyIR, a Python wrapper for IgBLAST v1.9, and V/J genes and CDR3 were assigned using IMGT germline references. Any read was removed if the V/J assignment was weak (E-value above 1e-6), the CDR3 was missing, or the read contained stop codons, out-of-frame junctions, or ambiguous translated residues. V3J clonotypes were defined by identical inferred V gene, J gene, and CDR3 amino acid sequence. Percentage overlap between repertoires was computed as shared unique clonotypes divided by the size of the smaller repertoire. Repertoire richness was assessed with RTK rarefaction, the Chao1 estimator, and Recon v2.1 estimates of unobserved clonotypes. Generation probabilities were computed with OLGA for all TCRbeta clonotypes obtained by the gDNA method from a few donors. Held by TCRdb, this immuneACCESS table contains in-frame sequences only and omits some clones. Under half of the omission traces to an unresolved V gene where checked; the cause of the rest is unknown. That table furnishes V, J and clone size, whereas the DNA furnished D and trimming. This sample is represented by some 2.3 million clones; approximately 95% of them were singletons. The top ten clones comprise about 0.39% of the sample.

The chain couples TRBV7-9 to TRBJ2-6, and the D gene may be TRBD1, 5 bases matching. This sequence was found in a man aged 18 to 29 in good health. Some clones in this sample may be carry-over from other donors' samples. Sequenced: naive CD4+ T cells from PBMCs. The cell subset or site label here, explained by the study, means: CD45RA+ positively selected. The bases read TGTGCCAGCAGCTTAAGGGGAACTGGGGCCAACGTCCTGACTTTC. This encodes CASSLRGTGANVLTF.